The 22 T cell receptor beta chains in this list originate from one sample, sequenced in a study of T cell changes during pregnancy in multiple sclerosis. Method: immunoSEQ multiplex PCR; TCRdb's copy keeps in-frame clones and lacks some. This table has tens of thousands of clones, more than 90% appearing once. Material: CD4+ T cells from peripheral blood mononuclear cells, obtained in the first trimester of pregnancy. Source of these receptors: a female donor with multiple sclerosis, enrolled in a pregnancy study.

V gene TRBV19 combines with J gene TRBJ1-2; a possible D gene is TRBD1 (5 bases). Germline V gene data show CDR1 as LNHDA and CDR2 as SQIVND (reference sequence). Trimming took off 2 bases at V and 6 bases at J, with 13 bases between the two ends. This CDR3 spans 14 amino acids. The CDR3 region is CASSIRGDEDGYTF. DNA of the CDR3: TGTGCCAGTAGTATACGGGGGGATGAGGATGGCTACACCTTC.

The chain carries TRBV14 and TRBJ2-3, with D possibly being TRBD2 (5 bases). Germline assignment: CDR1 SGHDN and CDR2 FVKESK. The V gene lost 4 bases and the J gene lost 8 bases, with 13 bases spanning the gap. CDR3 length: 13 amino acids. CDR3 residues: CASSLSPGLTQYF. CDR3 nucleotides: TGTGCCAGCAGCCTCTCACCCGGACTTACGCAGTATTTT.

This chain uses TRBV20-1 with TRBJ2-3; tentative D call: TRBD1 (5 bases). The CDR3 has 11 amino acids. Trimming removed 5 bases from V and 5 bases from J, with 8 bases in between. Germline lookup yields CDR1 DFQATT and CDR2 SNEGSKA (reference sequence). Here the CDR3 reads CSAPTEDTQYF. CDR3 DNA: TGCAGTGCTCCGACAGAAGATACGCAGTATTTT.

This clone was observed once. This sequence joins TRBV6-5 and TRBJ1-2; 7 nucleotides agree with TRBD1. V gave up 1 base and J gave up 5 bases; unmatched junction bases: 7. Germline assignment: CDR1 MNHEY and CDR2 SVGAGI. The CDR3 has 15 amino acids. CDR3 amino acids: CASSYYRGSWYGYTF. The CDR3 DNA reads as TGTGCCAGCAGTTACTACAGGGGAAGTTGGTATGGCTACACCTTC.

The chain carries TRBV7-3 and TRBJ1-2; D might be TRBD1 (6 bases). The germline V gene has CDR1 SGHTA and CDR2 FQGTGA. The CDR3 runs to 13 residues. V lost 4 bases, J lost 7 bases, and 13 bases lay in between. Here the CDR3 DNA reads TGTGCCAGCAGCTCCCAGGACAGCGGTGGCTACACCTTC. Translation: CASSSQDSGGYTF.

CDR3 in amino acids: CASRHQQVNTEAFF. CDR3 DNA: TGTGCCAGCAGGCATCAACAAGTAAACACTGAAGCTTTCTTT. This chain uses TRBV11-2 with TRBJ1-1; no reliable D call. Germline CDR1 is SGHAT and CDR2 is FQNNGV. CDR3 length: 14 residues. The ends were cut back, 6 bases at V and 2 bases at J, with 13 bases in the middle.

This rearrangement joins TRBV19 to TRBJ2-7; D is perhaps TRBD1 (5 bases). V lost 4 bases and J lost 0, with 13 bases in between. The CDR3 length is 15 residues. The germline gives CDR1 LNHDA, CDR2 SQIVND (reference sequence). The CDR3: CASSTDGQLSYEQYF. The CDR3 region has the DNA TGTGCCAGTAGTACGGACGGACAACTCTCCTACGAGCAGTACTTC.

The V and J genes are TRBV27 and TRBJ2-3, with 7 bases identical to TRBD1. Looked up from germline, CDR1 is MNHEY and CDR2 is SMNVEV (reference sequence). This CDR3 is built from 15 residues. Trimming took 3 bases from V and 6 from J; bases not matched to a gene: 9. CDR3 bases: TGTGCCAGCAGTTTCGACAGGGTATTCACTGATACGCAGTATTTT. Residues: CASSFDRVFTDTQYF.

J is TRBJ2-1 and V is TRBV4-2; tentatively, D is TRBD2 (7 bases). The V and J ends lost 6 bases and 0 bases respectively, with 12 bases between them. Germline V lookup: CDR1 LGHNA, CDR2 YNFKEQ. CDR3 length: 15 residues. CDR3 coding DNA: TGTGCCAGCAGGGGGGGGCTGAGCTCCTACAATGAGCAGTTCTTC. It codes for CASRGGLSSYNEQFF.

This chain links TRBV7-3 with TRBJ2-1; D is undetermined. This CDR3 comprises 13 residues. Trimming took off 2 bases at V and 6 bases at J, with 8 bases between the two ends. Germline V gene lookup returns CDR1 SGHTA and CDR2 FQGTGA. The CDR3 sequence: CASSLLSINEQFF. The CDR3 DNA follows: TGTGCCAGCAGCTTACTTAGTATCAATGAGCAGTTCTTC.

The chain links TRBV5-1 to TRBJ1-2; tentatively, D is TRBD1 (6 bases). The CDR3 is 14 amino acids. Trimming shortened V by 0 bases and J by 4 bases, and 10 bases separated the two germline ends. Germline assignment: CDR1 SGHRS and CDR2 YFSETQ. Here the CDR3 DNA reads TGCGCCAGCAGCTTGGGGGACACAAGCTATGGCTACACCTTC. It yields the protein CASSLGDTSYGYTF.

This chain joins TRBV19 and TRBJ2-3, with 10 bases that match TRBD1. This CDR3 contains 20 residues. The germline V gene encodes CDR1 LNHDA and CDR2 SQIVND (reference sequence). The V segment lost 4 bases and the J segment 0 bases; nucleotides outside the gene matches: 16. The CDR3 sequence is CASSTTFLTTGGASTDTQYF. The CDR3 DNA sequence: TGTGCCAGTAGTACCACATTCTTAACGACAGGGGGCGCCAGCACAGATACGCAGTATTTT.

The chain has TRBV10-3 and TRBJ2-5; 12 bases agree with TRBD2. The junction had 10 bases not matched to a gene; V was cut back by 6 bases and J by 5 bases. In germline, CDR1 is ENHRY, CDR2 SYGVKD. The CDR3 runs to 16 residues. CDR3 nucleotide sequence: TGTGCCATCAGGTCGACTAGCGGGGGCCAGGGGGAGACCCAGTACTTC. Protein product: CAIRSTSGGQGETQYF.

This clone was counted only a few times. This rearrangement joins TRBV7-2 to TRBJ2-3, with 11 positions matching TRBD2. CDR3 length: 16 residues. Germline V gene data show CDR1 as SGHTA and CDR2 as FQGNSA. Trimming removed 2 bases from V and 5 bases from J; junction bases left unmatched: 6. DNA for the CDR3: TGTGCCAGCAGCTTAAGGCTAGCGGGGGGTGGAGATACGCAGTATTTT. It codes for CASSLRLAGGGDTQYF.

The rearrangement uses TRBV7-3 and TRBJ1-6; 12 bases match TRBD1. The CDR3 has 15 residues. Looked up from germline, CDR1 is SGHTA and CDR2 is FQGTGA. V shed 3 bases, J shed 7 bases, and the junction held 1 base outside the gene matches. CDR3: CASSLGQGANSPLHF. The DNA of the CDR3 is TGTGCCAGCAGCTTGGGACAGGGGGCGAATTCACCCCTCCACTTT. The variable domain in full, completed from reference TRBV7-3 and TRBJ1-6, reads GAGVSQTPSNKVTEKGKYVELRCDPISGHTALYWYRQSLGQGPEFLIYFQGTGAADDSGLPNDRFFAVRPEGSVSTLKIQRTERGDSAVYLCASSLGQGANSPLHFGNGTRLTVT.

The CDR3 DNA sequence: TGTGCCAGCAGTTCGGACAGCCTAGGAGCTAATGAAAAACTGTTTTTT. It translates to CASSSDSLGANEKLFF. The rearrangement uses TRBV6-4 and TRBJ1-4; a possible D gene is TRBD1 (6 bases). Trimming took 5 bases from V and 3 from J, leaving 16 bases between them. This CDR3 has 16 residues. CDR1 is MRHNA and CDR2 is SNTAGT in the germline V gene.

This chain connects TRBV21-1 to TRBJ2-7; the D call TRBD1 from the table was never checked on the DNA. TRBV21-1 is a pseudogene locus. The CDR3 is made up of 15 amino acids. The CDR3 sequence: CASSKQTGTVYEQYF. The CDR3 nucleotides read TGTGCCAGCAGCAAACAGACAGGGACTGTCTACGAGCAGTACTTC.

This chain connects TRBV5-6 to TRBJ2-2, with 8 positions matching TRBD1. Trimming removed 0 bases from V and 1 base from J; junction bases left unmatched: 11. Germline lookup yields CDR1 SGHDT and CDR2 YYEEEE. CDR3 length: 19 amino acids. CDR3 nucleotides: TGTGCCAGCAGCTTGGTGGCGGATGTGGGACAGGTGAACACCGGGGAGCTGTTTTTT. It encodes CASSLVADVGQVNTGELFF.

The chain joins TRBV28 to TRBJ1-2; possibly TRBD1 for D (6 bases). The V gene lost 5 bases and the J gene lost 9 bases, with 13 bases spanning the gap. The CDR3 is 12 amino acids. Germline V gives CDR1 MDHEN, CDR2 SYDVKM. CDR3 nucleotides: TGTGCCAGCAGTCGCGGGGGGCAGCGCTACACCTTC. Its protein product is CASSRGGQRYTF.

This clone was picked up one time. The chain couples TRBV29-1 to TRBJ1-2, with D hard to call. Trimming pared 6 bases from V and 4 bases from J, leaving 9 bases between. Germline V CDR1 and CDR2: SQVTM, ANQGSEA. The length of the CDR3 is 11 residues. CDR3 DNA: TGCAGCGTCCAGGAGGGCTATGGCTACACCTTC. Translation: CSVQEGYGYTF.

This clone was recorded once. The CDR3 reads CASSQGPGNTGELFF. The CDR3 region has the DNA TGCGCCAGCAGCCAAGGCCCCGGGAACACCGGGGAGCTGTTTTTT. The chain links TRBV4-1 to TRBJ2-2; D not certain. V was trimmed by 1 base and J by 1 base, leaving 7 bases between them. CDR3 length: 15 residues. CDR1 MGHRA and CDR2 YSYEKL come from the germline V gene.

The chain uses TRBV18 and TRBJ1-1; weak D call: TRBD1 (5 bases). Germline values: CDR1 KGHSH, CDR2 LQKENI. Trimming removed 3 bases at V and 2 bases at J, with 19 bases between. The CDR3 spans 17 residues. CDR3 in DNA: TGTGCCAGCTCACCTTCCTGGGGGGACGGGAAAAACACTGAAGCTTTCTTT. The encoded protein is CASSPSWGDGKNTEAFF.